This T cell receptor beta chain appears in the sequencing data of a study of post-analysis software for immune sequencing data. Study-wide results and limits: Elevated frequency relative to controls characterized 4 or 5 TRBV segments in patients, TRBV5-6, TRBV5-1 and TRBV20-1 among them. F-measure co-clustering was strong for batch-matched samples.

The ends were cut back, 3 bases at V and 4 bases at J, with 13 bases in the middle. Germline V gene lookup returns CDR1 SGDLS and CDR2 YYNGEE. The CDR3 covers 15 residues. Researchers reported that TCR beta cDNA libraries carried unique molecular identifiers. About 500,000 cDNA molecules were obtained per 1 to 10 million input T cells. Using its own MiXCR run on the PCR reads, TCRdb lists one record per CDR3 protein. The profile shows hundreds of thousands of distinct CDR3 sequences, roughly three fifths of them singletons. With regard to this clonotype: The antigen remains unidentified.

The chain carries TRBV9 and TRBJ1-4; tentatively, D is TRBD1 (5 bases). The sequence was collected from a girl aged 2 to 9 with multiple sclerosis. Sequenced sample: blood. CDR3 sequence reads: CASSAPPGGNEKLFF. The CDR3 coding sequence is TGTGCCAGCAGCGCCCCCCCCGGGGGTAATGAAAAACTGTTTTTT.